The T cell receptor (beta chain) described here comes from a study of cytomegalovirus exposure and HLA in healthy donors. CDR3 size: 11 residues. V lost 10 bases and J lost 5, with 11 bases in between. CDR1 and CDR2 from the germline V gene are MDHEN and SYDVKM. The PCR employed 60 Vbeta primers together with 13 Jbeta primers. The data were produced by immunoSEQ multiplex PCR, yet TCRdb's version contains in-frame clones alone and is incomplete. The sample records 160,000 or so clones, over 70% being singletons. The sample comprised PBMCs. V gene TRBV28 combines with J gene TRBJ2-5; D tentatively fits TRBD1 or TRBD2 (7 bases each). This TCR was recovered from a woman aged 45 to 65 in good health and CMV-seronegative. CDR3 bases: TGTGCCACCAGGGGGGGGGAGACCCAGTACTTC. Protein: CATRGGETQYF.